This T cell receptor beta chain stems from a study of Graves' ophthalmopathy and Graves' hyperthyroidism. This CDR3 spans 13 amino acids. CDR1 and CDR2 (germline): LGHNA, YSLEER. V shed 3 bases and J 5 bases; nucleotides not matched to a gene: 3. TCR beta CDR3 amplification used RNA transcripts. A first-round RT-PCR used HTBI primers, followed by a second-round multiplex PCR. TCRdb reprocessed the multiplex PCR reads with MiXCR, giving one entry per CDR3 protein. Seen here are 600,000 to 950,000 distinct CDR3 sequences, 40% observed once, and the top ten hold 40% to 55%. This clonotype showed up just a few times.

The rearrangement joins TRBV4-3 to TRBJ2-5; TRBD1 matches at 7 bases. The sequenced sample consisted of peripheral blood. The origin of this receptor is an adult man with Graves' ophthalmopathy. The CDR3 DNA reads as TGCGCCAGCAGCCAGACAGGGTTCGAGACCCAGTACTTC. Its protein product is CASSQTGFETQYF.